The clone carrying this T cell receptor beta chain was seen ten or more times. The antigen remains unidentified. The repertoire came from unfractionated whole blood and reflected all unsorted peripheral T cells. These data originate in a study of HIV-infected patients and healthy controls. Study-wide points: During therapy, HIV-associated CDR3s fell significantly in frequency, while CMV-associated CDR3s did not change significantly. Untreated HIV+ repertoires had roughly threefold fewer distinct CDR3s and lower Shannon diversity than healthy controls.

cDNA was made from roughly 500 ng RNA using alpha and beta constant primers. Each of the alpha and beta chains got its own library through chain-specific third strand synthesis with indices. TCRdb itself ran the 5' RACE reads through MiXCR, one entry per CDR3 protein. The table lists 15,000 to 20,000 distinct CDR3 sequences, around a tenth of them singletons, with under 3.5% in the top ten. The CDR3 is made up of 15 amino acids. The germline CDR1 and CDR2 sequences are DFQATT and SNEGSKA (reference sequence). The V and J ends lost 0 bases and 5 bases respectively, with 16 bases between them. The sample taken for sequencing was blood. The sequence came from an adult in good health. The chain recombines TRBV20-1 with TRBJ2-5; D could derive from TRBD1 or TRBD2 (6 bases each). CDR3 bases: TGCAGTGCTAGAGATGGTACGGGGGCGGACGAGACCCAGTACTTC. This encodes CSARDGTGADETQYF.